These 8 T cell receptor beta chains were sequenced from one sample in a study of CD8 T cells in ankylosing spondylitis. In TCRdb, the 5' RACE reads were re-called with MiXCR into one record per CDR3 protein. The sample includes about 39,000 distinct CDR3 sequences, approximately 3.6% of them seen just once. Sequenced material: blood, either unsorted or a sorted T cell fraction (not recorded which). The receptors here all came from a female donor with ankylosing spondylitis or in good health (not recorded which).

In its sample, this clonotype was seen many times. This rearrangement joins TRBV9 to TRBJ2-7, with D possibly TRBD1 on 5 matching bases. Germline lookup yields CDR1 SGDLS and CDR2 YYNGEE. The CDR3 is made up of 18 amino acids. V lost 1 base and J 6 bases, leaving 26 bases between the germline ends. CDR3: CASSVCAGEGVYSCEQYF. The DNA of the CDR3 is TGTGCCAGCAGCGTATGTGCTGGGGAAGGGGTATACTCTTGCGAGCAGTACTTC.

This clonotype is classed as medium-sized. The chain uses TRBV9 and TRBJ1-2; D is perhaps TRBD1 (5 bases). V was trimmed by 3 bases and J by 8 bases, leaving 17 bases between them. The CDR3 is 14 residues long. Germline V gene lookup returns CDR1 SGDLS and CDR2 YYNGEE. CDR3 residues: CASSEGPLPGGYTF. CDR3 DNA sequence: TGTGCCAGCAGCGAGGGGCCCCTGCCCGGGGGCTACACCTTC.

This clonotype was seen at least ten times. This sequence joins TRBV9 and TRBJ1-1; TRBD1 matches 8 bases. Germline assignment: CDR1 SGDLS and CDR2 YYNGEE. V gave up 4 bases and J gave up 0 bases; unmatched junction bases: 8. The CDR3 runs 16 residues. The CDR3 protein is CASSLATGQVNTEAFF. The CDR3 bases are TGTGCCAGCAGCCTGGCAACGGGACAGGTGAACACTGAAGCTTTCTTT.

This clonotype has at least ten counts. The rearrangement joins TRBV9 to TRBJ2-1; 7 bases line up with TRBD2. V was pared by 0 bases and J by 6 bases, with 3 bases of the junction left unmatched. Germline CDR1 is SGDLS and CDR2 is YYNGEE. The CDR3 loop spans 14 amino acids. CDR3 in amino acids: CASSVGGGINEQFF. DNA for the CDR3: TGTGCCAGCAGCGTAGGGGGGGGAATCAATGAGCAGTTCTTC.

This sequence joins TRBV9 and TRBJ2-3; 7 bases are a match to TRBD2. This CDR3 region has 15 residues. Losses at the gene ends were 4 bases for V and 5 bases for J; bases not matched to a gene: 10. From germline, CDR1 is SGDLS and CDR2 YYNGEE. CDR3 loop: CASSLTLAAKDTQYF. The CDR3 DNA reads as TGTGCCAGCAGCTTGACCCTAGCGGCGAAAGATACGCAGTATTTT.

This clonotype was counted ten times or more. The rearrangement uses TRBV9 and TRBJ2-3; 9 nucleotides match TRBD2. The ends lost 0 bases at V and 5 bases at J; junction bases unmatched: 4. Germline V CDR1 and CDR2: SGDLS, YYNGEE. CDR3 length equals 15 residues. CDR3 nucleotides: TGTGCCAGCAGCGTAGACAGCGGGGGGAGAGATACGCAGTATTTT. Its protein product is CASSVDSGGRDTQYF.

J is TRBJ2-7 and V is TRBV9; 9 nucleotides match TRBD1. Looked up from germline, CDR1 is SGDLS and CDR2 is YYNGEE. Trimming removed 3 bases from V and 7 bases from J; junction bases left unmatched: 11. The CDR3 is made up of 15 amino acids. The CDR3 nucleotides read TGTGCCAGCAGCGCTCCCGGGACAGGGTTGCGAGAGCAGTACTTC. This encodes CASSAPGTGLREQYF.

This clonotype is labeled as medium-sized. V gene TRBV9 combines with J gene TRBJ2-7; the match to TRBD2 covers 7 bases. J gave up 7 bases and V 0 bases, and 4 bases lay outside the gene matches. This CDR3 is 13 amino acids long. Germline V gene lookup returns CDR1 SGDLS and CDR2 YYNGEE. The CDR3 DNA follows: TGTGCCAGCAGCGTAGGATTCGGGGGGGAGCAGTACTTC. This translates into CASSVGFGGEQYF.